The 9 T cell receptor beta chains reported below all come from one sample, sequenced in a study of blood T cell repertoires in COVID-19. Only in-frame clones appear in the TCRdb table, and some are missing; sequencing was by immunoSEQ multiplex PCR. The repertoire consists of around 250,000 clones, with roughly four fifths occurring once and the leading ten covering roughly 3.4%. Specimen: peripheral blood. The receptors stem from a young woman with acute or convalescent COVID-19.

The CDR3 DNA reads as TGTGCCAGCAGCCCGGTAACAGGGGGCCTAACTAATGAAAAACTGTTTTTT. Its protein is CASSPVTGGLTNEKLFF. The chain has TRBV4-2 and TRBJ1-4, with 9 bases that match TRBD1. The CDR3 is 17 residues long. V shed 4 bases and J 1 base; nucleotides not matched to a gene: 7. In germline, CDR1 is LGHNA, CDR2 YNFKEQ.

The rearrangement joins TRBV4-3 to TRBJ2-5; tentatively, D is TRBD1 (6 bases). The CDR3 runs 17 residues. V lost 0 bases and J lost 0, with 14 bases in between. Germline loops: CDR1 LGHNA, CDR2 YSLEER. The CDR3 bases are TGCGCCAGCAGCCAAGATGGGGGCAGGGAGTACCAAGAGACCCAGTACTTC. The encoded protein is CASSQDGGREYQETQYF.

The CDR3 coding sequence is TGTGCCAGCAGCTTGGCAGGGGCGACAACTAATGAAAAACTGTTTTTT. Amino acid sequence: CASSLAGATTNEKLFF. The chain is built from TRBV7-9 and TRBJ1-4, with D perhaps TRBD1 (6 bases). This CDR3 has 16 amino acids. Germline V gives CDR1 SEHNR, CDR2 FQNEAQ (reference sequence). The germline V and J ends were trimmed by 3 bases and 0 bases, with 11 bases remaining between them. The variable domain in full, with the rest retrieved from reference TRBV7-9 and TRBJ1-4, is DTGVSQNPRHKITKRGQNVTFRCDPISEHNRLYWYRQTLGQGPEFLTYFQNEAQLEKSRLLSDRFSAERPKGSFSTLEIQRTEQGDSAMYLCASSLAGATTNEKLFFGSGTQLSVL.

The chain carries TRBV7-9 and TRBJ2-5; 8 bases fit TRBD2. The CDR3 runs to 15 residues. Germline CDR1 SEHNR, CDR2 FQNEAQ (reference sequence). V was clipped by 2 bases and J by 3 bases; unmatched bases: 5. DNA for the CDR3: TGTGCCAGCAGCTTATTGCGGGGGGCCAAAGAGACCCAGTACTTC. It encodes CASSLLRGAKETQYF.

This clone was detected only a few times. The chain's CDR3 is CAWSVSGGRRYTF. The CDR3 coding sequence is TGTGCCTGGAGTGTAAGCGGGGGACGTCGCTACACCTTC. J is TRBJ1-2 and V is TRBV30, with D possibly being TRBD1 (5 bases). V gave up 0 bases and J gave up 9 bases, with 14 bases separating them. The CDR3 covers 13 residues. Per the germline V gene, CDR1 is GTSNPN and CDR2 is SVGIG (reference sequence).

There are a few counts of this clone. V and J are TRBV12-3 or TRBV12-4 and TRBJ1-6; D gene unclear. Trimming pared 6 bases from V and 8 bases from J, leaving 11 bases between. The CDR3 has 13 residues. CDR3 amino acids: CASRTRADSPLHF. The DNA of the CDR3 is TGTGCCAGCAGAACGAGGGCAGATTCACCCCTCCACTTT.

The V gene is TRBV16, the J gene TRBJ2-3, with D possibly matching TRBD1 (6 bases). V lost 4 bases and J lost 3, with 17 bases in between. From germline, CDR1 is KGHSY and CDR2 FQNENV. This CDR3 is 16 amino acids long. The CDR3 DNA sequence: TGTGCCAGCAGCCGATGGACAGTTTATCCAACAGATACGCAGTATTTT. Amino acids: CASSRWTVYPTDTQYF.

The chain recombines TRBV19 with TRBJ1-1; perhaps TRBD1 as D (5 bases). Trimming took off 5 bases at V and 1 base at J, with 17 bases between the two ends. The CDR3 consists of 16 residues. Germline V gives CDR1 LNHDA, CDR2 SQIVND (reference sequence). CDR3: CASSPIDRTGNTEAFF. The CDR3 bases are TGTGCCAGTAGTCCTATAGACAGAACGGGGAACACTGAAGCTTTCTTT.

This clone was counted once. CDR3 sequence reads: CASSLGGAGAFYEQYF. The CDR3, as DNA: TGTGCCAGCAGCCTCGGGGGGGCGGGAGCTTTCTACGAGCAGTACTTC. J is TRBJ2-7 and V is TRBV7-2, with 8 nucleotides matching TRBD2. The CDR3 is 16 residues long. The V gene end was trimmed by 5 bases and the J gene end by 3 bases; junction bases not matched to a gene: 12. The germline V gene has CDR1 SGHTA and CDR2 FQGNSA.